The 24 T cell receptor beta chains presented below share a single source sample, sequenced in a study of human T cells and chemical hapten exposure. This sample's time point: pre-sensitization, week 0. Treatment specified: therapeutic diphenylcyclopropenone sensitization with weekly scalp DPC. TCRdb itself ran the RACE reads through MiXCR, one entry per CDR3 protein. The sample lists more than 300,000 distinct CDR3 sequences; over 5% were seen once. The sample here was whole blood, taken in connection with sensitization to the hapten diphenylcyclopropenone (DPC). The receptors come from a woman younger than 35 with alopecia areata. Some clones in this sample may be carry-over from other donors' samples.

This clonotype has just a few counts. V is TRBV28 and J is TRBJ1-2; D not resolved. Per germline, CDR1 MDHEN and CDR2 SYDVKM. V was clipped by 5 bases and J by 4 bases, with 14 bases between them. There are 14 residues in the CDR3. The CDR3 DNA is TGTGCCAGCAGTGCGGCGAATTACGGCTATGGCTACACCTTC. It encodes CASSAANYGYGYTF.

V usage is TRBV4-1 and J usage is TRBJ2-3; D is tentatively TRBD1 or TRBD2 (6 bases each). V lost 2 bases and J 4 bases, leaving 22 bases between the germline ends. CDR1 MGHRA and CDR2 YSYEKL come from the germline V gene. The CDR3 has 18 amino acids. The CDR3 loop reads CASSQRPPGLRGADTQYF. The CDR3 nucleotides read TGCGCCAGCAGCCAACGTCCTCCCGGGCTTAGGGGGGCAGATACGCAGTATTTT.

This clonotype was seen a handful of times. The chain carries TRBV3-1 and TRBJ2-3; the D gene could be TRBD1 or TRBD2 (5 bases each). Germline CDR1 is LGHDT and CDR2 is YNNKEL (reference sequence). The V end lost 0 bases, the J end lost 4 bases, and 8 bases lay between the germline ends. CDR3 length: 14 amino acids. This CDR3 is CASSQDGTPDTQYF. Here the CDR3 DNA reads TGTGCCAGCAGCCAAGATGGGACCCCAGATACGCAGTATTTT.

This clonotype was counted only a few times. The chain joins TRBV2 to TRBJ2-6; 7 nucleotides line up with TRBD1. The germline V gene encodes CDR1 SNHLY and CDR2 FYNNEI. The J segment lost 10 bases and the V segment lost 4 bases, leaving 10 bases of the junction unmatched. The CDR3 loop spans 15 amino acids. DNA of the CDR3: TGTGCCAGCAGTGCTCGACAGGGCCTTAGTAACGTCCTGACTTTC. This codes for CASSARQGLSNVLTF.

A few counts support this clonotype. This chain connects TRBV29-1 to TRBJ1-1; 8 positions match TRBD1. The germline V gene has CDR1 SQVTM and CDR2 ANQGSEA. Unmatched junction bases numbered 11, after V lost 6 bases and J lost 5 bases. The CDR3 spans 14 residues. As DNA, the CDR3 is TGCAGCGTGGCGACAGGGGTGAAAGGGACTGAAGCTTTCTTT. It is translated as CSVATGVKGTEAFF.

The genes are TRBV4-3 and TRBJ2-7, with D perhaps given as TRBD1 or TRBD2 (5 bases each). CDR1 LGHNA and CDR2 YSLEER come from the germline V gene. Between the trimmed V and J ends, which lost 1 base and 2 bases, there was a span of 12 bases. This CDR3 spans 15 amino acids. The CDR3 nucleotides are TGCGCCAGCAGCCAAGCCGCCGGGACCACCTACGAGCAGTACTTC. Protein: CASSQAAGTTYEQYF.

This clonotype occurred many times. The V gene is TRBV7-9, the J gene TRBJ2-7; D is ambiguous. The germline V gene encodes CDR1 SEHNR and CDR2 FQNEAQ (reference sequence). Trimming shortened V by 2 bases and J by 5 bases, and 10 bases separated the two germline ends. The CDR3 extends over 13 amino acids. CDR3 sequence (DNA): TGTGCCAGCAGCTTAACGACATACCACGAGCAGTACTTC. Its protein product is CASSLTTYHEQYF.

This chain joins TRBV7-9 and TRBJ1-1; D gene uncertain. CDR3 size: 15 residues. Per germline, CDR1 SEHNR and CDR2 FQNEAQ (reference sequence). Trimming cost V 8 bases and J 6 bases, with 22 bases left between them. The DNA for the CDR3 is TGTGCCAGCTCTAACCTAGGTGGGATATTGCCTGAAGCTTTCTTT. Translated, it gives CASSNLGGILPEAFF.

The V call is TRBV28, the J call TRBJ2-5; no clear D. The V gene lost 4 bases and the J gene lost 5 bases, with 23 bases spanning the gap. The CDR3 is 17 residues long. Germline V gene data show CDR1 as MDHEN and CDR2 as SYDVKM. CDR3 sequence (DNA): TGTGCCAGCAGTTCTCTTAAGGGATCCGGCTATCGGGAGACCCAGTACTTC. Its protein product is CASSSLKGSGYRETQYF.

V is TRBV18 and J is TRBJ1-2, with 7 bases fitting TRBD1. Trimming removed 4 bases from V and 8 bases from J; junction bases left unmatched: 13. From germline, CDR1 is KGHSH and CDR2 LQKENI. The CDR3 is 15 amino acids. DNA of the CDR3: TGTGCCAGCTCACTAACTACAGGGGCGGACGACGGCTACACCTTC. Its translation: CASSLTTGADDGYTF.

This chain connects TRBV2 to TRBJ1-6; the match to TRBD1 covers 9 bases. The V and J ends lost 1 base and 9 bases, in that order; junction bases with no gene match: 10. This CDR3 spans 17 amino acids. In germline, CDR1 is SNHLY, CDR2 FYNNEI. CDR3 sequence reads: CASSEGTGQGSGSPLHF. DNA for the CDR3: TGTGCCAGCAGTGAAGGGACGGGACAGGGCTCCGGTTCACCCCTCCACTTT.

The rearrangement joins TRBV5-1 to TRBJ2-5; no definite D call. The CDR3 sequence is 15 residues long. V lost 0 bases to trimming and J lost 4 bases, with 13 bases between them. Germline V gene sequence: CDR1 SGHRS, CDR2 YFSETQ. The CDR3 protein is CASSLGRAAGETQYF. The CDR3, as DNA: TGCGCCAGCAGCTTGGGTCGGGCAGCAGGAGAGACCCAGTACTTC.

The chain combines TRBV6-2 or TRBV6-3 with TRBJ1-6, with D unresolved. Germline values: CDR1 MNHEY, CDR2 SVGEGT. This CDR3 has 13 residues. With 7 bases removed from V and 6 bases from J, the gap between germline ends came to 10 bases. In nucleotides, the CDR3 is TGTGCCAGCATGCGGGGTTCTAATTCACCCCTCCACTTT. It specifies CASMRGSNSPLHF.

This chain joins TRBV7-7 and TRBJ2-2, with no clear D. Germline CDR1 SSHAT, CDR2 FNYEAQ (reference sequence). The CDR3 is made up of 11 amino acids. The CDR3 protein is CAIGITGELFF. CDR3 nucleotides: TGTGCTATCGGAATCACCGGGGAGCTGTTTTTT.

This clonotype was picked up a small number of times. V and J are TRBV7-6 and TRBJ2-5, with D possibly called TRBD1 or TRBD2 (6 bases each). This CDR3 has 17 amino acids. The germline V gene has CDR1 SGHVS and CDR2 FNYEAQ. The V end lost 1 base, the J end lost 4 bases, and 19 bases lay between the germline ends. CDR3: CASSLGSGGAGRETQYF. In DNA form, the CDR3 reads TGTGCCAGCAGCTTAGGTTCTGGGGGCGCGGGAAGAGAGACCCAGTACTTC.

Note on this clonotype: This could be a read error, since a much larger clone is one nucleotide away. The rearrangement joins TRBV7-9 to TRBJ1-2, with D unresolved. The CDR3 spans 13 residues. Trimming shortened V by 1 base and J by 7 bases, and 10 bases separated the two germline ends. Germline V lookup: CDR1 SEHNR, CDR2 FQNEAQ (reference sequence). CDR3 sequence reads: CASSLVPQFGYTF. The CDR3 DNA sequence: TGTGCCAGCAGCTTAGTGCCTCAGTTTGGCTACACCTTC.

V usage is TRBV12-3 or TRBV12-4 and J usage is TRBJ1-6; 9 positions agree with TRBD1. The length of the CDR3 is 15 residues. V trimming: 6 bases; J trimming: 9 bases; junction bases outside the gene matches: 9. In DNA, the CDR3 is TGTGCCAGCAGGAACCTACAGGGGGCTTCTTCACCCCTCCACTTT. Translating gives CASRNLQGASSPLHF.

This clonotype was observed a few times. V gene TRBV6-2 or TRBV6-3 combines with J gene TRBJ1-2, with D maybe TRBD1 (5 bases). Trimming removed 7 bases from V and 2 bases from J, with 17 bases in between. Germline CDR1 MNHEY, CDR2 SVGEGT. This CDR3 has 15 residues. CDR3 coding DNA: TGTGCCAGCACCGGGGACGCAGTTGCCAACTATGGCTACACCTTC. Its translation is CASTGDAVANYGYTF.

The chain employs TRBV28 and TRBJ2-2; the D is unclear. This CDR3 is 13 amino acids long. The V gene lost 1 base and the J gene lost 8 bases, with 8 bases spanning the gap. Germline V gene sequence: CDR1 MDHEN, CDR2 SYDVKM. DNA of the CDR3: TGTGCCAGCAGTTTATCCGCCTCGGGGGAGCTGTTTTTT. Its translation: CASSLSASGELFF.

The J gene is TRBJ1-2, the V gene TRBV28, with D possibly matching TRBD1 (5 bases). Between the trimmed V and J ends, which lost 3 bases and 8 bases, there was a span of 10 bases. The CDR3 contains 12 residues. CDR1 and CDR2 (germline): MDHEN, SYDVKM. CDR3 amino acids: CASSFLGEGYTF. CDR3 coding DNA: TGTGCCAGCAGTTTTTTAGGGGAAGGCTACACCTTC.

This clonotype was recorded a few times. The chain couples TRBV6-5 to TRBJ1-1, with TRBD1 matching over 10 bases. The V and J ends lost 6 bases and 1 base, in that order; junction bases with no gene match: 11. CDR1 is MNHEY, CDR2 SVGAGI, per germline. The CDR3 has 17 residues. The CDR3 DNA reads TGTGCCAGCAGGCATCGGGACAGGGGAAGTAGGAACACTGAAGCTTTCTTT. Translating it yields CASRHRDRGSRNTEAFF.

This clonotype turned up a few times. The chain is built from TRBV4-2 and TRBJ2-1; 12 bases line up with TRBD2. J was trimmed by 9 bases and V by 4 bases; bases with no gene match: 13. The CDR3 covers 17 residues. Germline CDR1 reads LGHNA; CDR2 reads YNFKEQ. The CDR3 reads CASSPILAGGPRSEQFF. CDR3 DNA: TGTGCCAGCAGCCCGATTCTAGCGGGGGGGCCGCGAAGTGAGCAGTTCTTC.

This clonotype was detected only a few times. The chain combines TRBV6-6 with TRBJ1-2; D remains ambiguous. The CDR3 is 13 residues long. The V gene's germline CDR1 is MNHNY and CDR2 SVGAGI (reference sequence). Trimming took off 2 bases at V and 7 bases at J, with 11 bases between the two ends. Here the CDR3 reads CASSYGEDSGYTF. CDR3 nucleotides: TGTGCCAGCAGTTACGGGGAGGATTCTGGCTACACCTTC.

This clonotype was seen ten or more times. The gene calls are TRBV7-2 and TRBJ1-1, with D maybe TRBD1 (6 bases). Trimming took off 4 bases at V and 5 bases at J, with 14 bases between the two ends. In germline, CDR1 is SGHTA, CDR2 FQGNSA. This CDR3 spans 14 amino acids. The CDR3 nucleotides read TGTGCCAGCAGCTCCCAGGGTCAGGGGACTGAAGCTTTCTTT. Protein: CASSSQGQGTEAFF.